This T cell receptor (beta chain) was sequenced for a study of blood T cell repertoires in COVID-19. In the study overall: There were acute and convalescent COVID-19 samples, and they came from the United States, Italy and Spain. Nucleic acid was either cDNA or gDNA, and it came from T cells, B-cell-depleted T cells, or PBMCs.

In the authors' workflow: It was from reference gene primer amplification that nucleated cell counts were estimated. TCRdb's copy holds only in-frame clones and misses some; the assay was immunoSEQ multiplex PCR. V and J calls and clone size are those listed in that table; D and trimming were worked out from the DNA. The sample lists about 140,000 clones, approximately 85% occurring once. The CDR3 is 14 amino acids. Germline V CDR1 and CDR2: SGHVS, FQNEAQ. V shed 5 bases, J shed 3 bases, and the junction held 6 bases outside the gene matches. The origin of this receptor is a man aged 50 or older with acute or convalescent COVID-19. The rearrangement links TRBV7-8 to TRBJ2-5; 7 bases line up with TRBD2. What was sequenced was peripheral blood. DNA of the CDR3: TGTGCCAGCAGCCCGATTCTAGCGGAAGAGACCCAGTACTTC. This encodes CASSPILAEETQYF.